Listed here are 7 T cell receptor beta chains from one sample, sequenced in a study of blood T cell repertoires in COVID-19. Produced via immunoSEQ multiplex PCR; TCRdb's table is partial and in-frame only. The table records 250,000 to 300,000 clones, 86% of them present only once. The sequencing input was peripheral blood. The source of these receptors is a woman aged 25 to 45 with active or convalescent COVID-19.

The chain carries TRBV13 and TRBJ1-2; 9 nucleotides match TRBD1. The germline V gene has CDR1 PRHDT and CDR2 FYEKMQ (reference sequence). The J segment lost 5 bases and the V segment lost 6 bases, leaving 13 bases of the junction unmatched. The CDR3 totals 16 residues. The CDR3 DNA reads TGTGCCAGCAGTCATAAGAAGGACAGGGGAAGTTATGGCTACACCTTC. Translation gives CASSHKKDRGSYGYTF.

This rearrangement joins TRBV28 to TRBJ2-7; 7 positions agree with TRBD1. The CDR3 spans 14 residues. The germline V gene encodes CDR1 MDHEN and CDR2 SYDVKM. Losses at the gene ends were 6 bases for V and 6 bases for J; bases not matched to a gene: 11. Here the CDR3 DNA reads TGTGCCAGCAGCTCCGACAGGGAAGTAGGCGAGCAGTACTTC. Its protein product is CASSSDREVGEQYF. The variable domain in full, completed from reference TRBV28 and TRBJ2-7, reads DVKVTQSSRYLVKRTGEKVFLECVQDMDHENMFWYRQDPGLGLRLIYFSYDVKMKEKGDIPEGYSVSREKKERFSLILESASTNQTSMYLCASSSDREVGEQYFGPGTRLTVT.

This chain connects TRBV11-2 to TRBJ2-1; tentatively, D is TRBD2 (5 bases). The V end was cut by 5 bases, the J end by 3 bases, with 14 bases between. Germline V gene sequence: CDR1 SGHAT, CDR2 FQNNGV. The CDR3 loop spans 15 amino acids. As DNA, the CDR3 is TGTGCCAGCAGCCACCGGGAAGCCGTCTACAATGAGCAGTTCTTC. Translation gives CASSHREAVYNEQFF.

This clone occurred a few times. The gene calls are TRBV28 and TRBJ1-2; maybe TRBD1 (6 bases). The CDR3 is 14 amino acids. Germline CDR1 MDHEN, CDR2 SYDVKM. V was shortened by 6 bases and J by 8 bases, with 19 bases between the two germline ends. CDR3 residues: CASSRPGYREGYTF. In DNA, the CDR3 is TGTGCCAGCAGCCGGCCGGGCTACAGGGAAGGCTACACCTTC.

This chain links TRBV4-2 with TRBJ2-2; D may be TRBD2 (5 bases). Trimming took 1 base from V and 7 from J, leaving 13 bases between them. The CDR3 has 15 residues. Per the germline V gene, CDR1 is LGHNA and CDR2 is YNFKEQ. This CDR3 is CASSQAPASFGELFF. CDR3 sequence (DNA): TGTGCCAGCAGCCAAGCCCCGGCTAGCTTCGGGGAGCTGTTTTTT.

The gene calls are TRBV5-1 and TRBJ2-7, with 7 bases identical to TRBD2. There are 14 residues in the CDR3. The germline V gene encodes CDR1 SGHRS and CDR2 YFSETQ. Trimming cost V 2 bases and J 3 bases; bases outside gene matches: 5. DNA for the CDR3: TGCGCCAGCAGCTTAAACGGGGGGAACTACGAGCAGTACTTC. Translated, it gives CASSLNGGNYEQYF.

The chain recombines TRBV28 with TRBJ2-3; TRBD2 might be the D (7 bases). This CDR3 comprises 17 residues. Germline-derived CDR1 and CDR2 are MDHEN and SYDVKM. V lost 4 bases and J 5 bases, leaving 22 bases between the germline ends. CDR3 DNA sequence: TGTGCCAGCAGTTCCTGGGCGGTTGCGGGGGCCCGAGATACGCAGTATTTT. The encoded protein is CASSSWAVAGARDTQYF.